This T cell receptor (beta chain) came from a study of shared clonotypes between healthy human individuals. About the study: The plates for each donor numbered three CD4 naive, three CD4 memory, two CD8 naive and one CD8 memory.

Donors included only healthy HIV-negative adults lacking recent acute infections or vaccinations. Looked up from germline, CDR1 is MGHRA and CDR2 is YSYEKL. V lost 0 bases to trimming and J lost 0 bases, with 8 bases between them. This CDR3 contains 15 residues. This clone was seen more than once but under ten times. The authors split each subset's genomic DNA evenly across several immunoSEQ plates. Profiling relied on immunoSEQ multiplex PCR, and the TCRdb table lists in-frame clones only, not all of them. Among 550,000 to 850,000 clones listed, less than 85% were seen once. Sequencing was carried out using memory CD4+ T cells sorted from blood. Subset described: CD45RA-negative fraction. The origin of this receptor is a woman in her 30s in good health. This chain joins TRBV4-1 and TRBJ1-2; D is ambiguous. The CDR3 is CASSQDGGANYGYTF. The CDR3 coding sequence is TGCGCCAGCAGCCAAGATGGAGGAGCTAACTATGGCTACACCTTC.